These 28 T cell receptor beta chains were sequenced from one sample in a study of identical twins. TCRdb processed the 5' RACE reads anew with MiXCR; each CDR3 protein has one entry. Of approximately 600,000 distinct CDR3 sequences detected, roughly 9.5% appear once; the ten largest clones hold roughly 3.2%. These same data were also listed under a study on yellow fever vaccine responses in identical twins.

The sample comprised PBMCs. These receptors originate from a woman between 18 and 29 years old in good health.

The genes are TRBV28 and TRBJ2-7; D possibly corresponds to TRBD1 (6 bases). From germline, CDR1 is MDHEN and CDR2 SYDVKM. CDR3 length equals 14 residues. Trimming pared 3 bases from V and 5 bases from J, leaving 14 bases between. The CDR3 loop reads CASSFEQGRNEQYF. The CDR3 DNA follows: TGTGCCAGCAGTTTCGAACAGGGCCGGAACGAGCAGTACTTC.

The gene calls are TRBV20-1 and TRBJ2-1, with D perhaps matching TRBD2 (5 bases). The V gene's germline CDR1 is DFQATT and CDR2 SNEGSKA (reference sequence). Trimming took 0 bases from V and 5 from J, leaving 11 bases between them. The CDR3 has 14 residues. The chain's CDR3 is CSARESGFNNEQFF. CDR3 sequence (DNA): TGCAGTGCTAGAGAATCGGGATTTAACAATGAGCAGTTCTTC.

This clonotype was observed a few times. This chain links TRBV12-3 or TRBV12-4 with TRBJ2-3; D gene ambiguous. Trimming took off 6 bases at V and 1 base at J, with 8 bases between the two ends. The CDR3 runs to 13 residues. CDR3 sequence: CASRKRGTDTQYF. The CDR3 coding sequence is TGTGCCAGCAGAAAGAGAGGCACAGATACGCAGTATTTT.

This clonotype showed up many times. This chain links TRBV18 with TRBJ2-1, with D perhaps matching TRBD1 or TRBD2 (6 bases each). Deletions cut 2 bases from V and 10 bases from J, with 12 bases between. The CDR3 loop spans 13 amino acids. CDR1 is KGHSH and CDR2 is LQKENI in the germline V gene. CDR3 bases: TGTGCCAGCTCACCAAACGGGGGCCTAGAGCAGTTCTTC. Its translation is CASSPNGGLEQFF.

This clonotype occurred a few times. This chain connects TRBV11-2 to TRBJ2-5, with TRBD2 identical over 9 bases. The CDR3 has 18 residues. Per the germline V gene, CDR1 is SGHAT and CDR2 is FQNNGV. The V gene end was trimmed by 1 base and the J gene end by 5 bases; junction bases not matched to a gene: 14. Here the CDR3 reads CASSLVTTGGRARETQYF. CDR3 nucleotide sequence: TGTGCCAGCAGCTTAGTGACGACTGGCGGGAGGGCCCGGGAGACCCAGTACTTC.

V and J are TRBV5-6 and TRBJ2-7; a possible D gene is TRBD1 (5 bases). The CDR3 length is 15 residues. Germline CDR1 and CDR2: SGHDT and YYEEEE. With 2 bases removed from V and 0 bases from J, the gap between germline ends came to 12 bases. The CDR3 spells CASSFSRQLSYEQYF. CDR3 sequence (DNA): TGTGCCAGCAGCTTTTCGAGACAGCTCTCCTACGAGCAGTACTTC.

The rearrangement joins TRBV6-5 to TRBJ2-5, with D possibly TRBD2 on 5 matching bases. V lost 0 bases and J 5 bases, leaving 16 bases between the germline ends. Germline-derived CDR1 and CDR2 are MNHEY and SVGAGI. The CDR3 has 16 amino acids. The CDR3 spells CASSYSGLEGGETQYF. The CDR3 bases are TGTGCCAGCAGTTACTCTGGCCTCGAGGGTGGTGAGACCCAGTACTTC.

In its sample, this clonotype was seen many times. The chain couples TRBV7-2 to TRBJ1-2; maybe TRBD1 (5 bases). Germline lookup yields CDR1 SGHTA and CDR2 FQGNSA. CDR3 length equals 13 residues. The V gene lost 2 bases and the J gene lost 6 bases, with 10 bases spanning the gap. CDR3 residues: CASSLQGYNGYTF. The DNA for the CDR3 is TGTGCCAGCAGCTTACAGGGCTACAATGGCTACACCTTC.

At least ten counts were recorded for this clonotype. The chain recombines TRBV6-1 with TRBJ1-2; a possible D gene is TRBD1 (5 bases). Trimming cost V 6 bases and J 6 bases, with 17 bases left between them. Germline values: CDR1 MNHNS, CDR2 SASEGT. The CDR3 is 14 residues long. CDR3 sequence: CASSRDRDQNGYTF. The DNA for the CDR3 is TGTGCCAGCAGCAGAGACCGGGACCAAAATGGCTACACCTTC.

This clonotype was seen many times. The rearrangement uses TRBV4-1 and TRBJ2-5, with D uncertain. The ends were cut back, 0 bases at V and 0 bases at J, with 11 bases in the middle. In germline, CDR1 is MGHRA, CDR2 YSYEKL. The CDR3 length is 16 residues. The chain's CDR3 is CASSQDPPPYQETQYF. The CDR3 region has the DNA TGCGCCAGCAGCCAAGATCCCCCACCCTACCAAGAGACCCAGTACTTC.

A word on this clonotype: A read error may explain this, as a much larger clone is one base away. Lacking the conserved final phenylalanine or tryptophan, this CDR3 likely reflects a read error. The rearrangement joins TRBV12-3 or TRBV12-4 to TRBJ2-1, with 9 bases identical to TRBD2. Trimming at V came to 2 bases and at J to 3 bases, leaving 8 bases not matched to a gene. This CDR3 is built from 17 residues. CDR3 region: CASSLSGLAGIYNEQFL. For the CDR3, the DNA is TGTGCCAGCAGTTTATCGGGGCTAGCGGGAATCTACAATGAGCAGTTCCTC.

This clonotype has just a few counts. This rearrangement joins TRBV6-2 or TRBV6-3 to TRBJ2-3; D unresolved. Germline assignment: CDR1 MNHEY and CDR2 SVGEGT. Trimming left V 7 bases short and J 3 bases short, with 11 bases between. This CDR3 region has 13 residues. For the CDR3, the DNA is TGTGCCAGCACCGACCTTTGGACAGATACGCAGTATTTT. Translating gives CASTDLWTDTQYF.

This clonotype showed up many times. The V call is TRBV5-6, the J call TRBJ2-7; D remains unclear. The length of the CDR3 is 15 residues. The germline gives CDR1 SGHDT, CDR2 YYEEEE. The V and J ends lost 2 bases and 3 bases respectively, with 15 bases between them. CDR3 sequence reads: CASSLNRLLYYEQYF. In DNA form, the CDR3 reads TGTGCCAGCAGCTTAAACCGACTTCTCTACTACGAGCAGTACTTC.

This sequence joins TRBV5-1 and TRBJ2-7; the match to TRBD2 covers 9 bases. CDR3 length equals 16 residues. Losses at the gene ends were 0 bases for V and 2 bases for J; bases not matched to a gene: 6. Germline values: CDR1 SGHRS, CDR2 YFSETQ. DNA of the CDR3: TGCGCCAGCAGCTTGGCCGGGGCGGGAGGGGCCTACGAGCAGTACTTC. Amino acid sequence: CASSLAGAGGAYEQYF.

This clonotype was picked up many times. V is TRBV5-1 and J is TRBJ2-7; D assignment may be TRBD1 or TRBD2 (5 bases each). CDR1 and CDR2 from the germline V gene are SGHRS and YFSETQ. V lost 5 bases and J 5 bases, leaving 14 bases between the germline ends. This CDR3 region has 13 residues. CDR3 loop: CASRRDAGNEQYF. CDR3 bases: TGCGCCAGCAGACGGGACGCGGGCAACGAGCAGTACTTC.

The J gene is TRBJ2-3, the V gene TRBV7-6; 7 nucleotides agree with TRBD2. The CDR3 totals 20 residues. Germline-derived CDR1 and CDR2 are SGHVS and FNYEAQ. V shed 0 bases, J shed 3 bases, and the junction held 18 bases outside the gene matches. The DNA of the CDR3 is TGTGCCAGCAGCTTAGCGGAGGCGCGGGGACTATTACTGGGGACAGATACGCAGTATTTT. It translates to CASSLAEARGLLLGTDTQYF.

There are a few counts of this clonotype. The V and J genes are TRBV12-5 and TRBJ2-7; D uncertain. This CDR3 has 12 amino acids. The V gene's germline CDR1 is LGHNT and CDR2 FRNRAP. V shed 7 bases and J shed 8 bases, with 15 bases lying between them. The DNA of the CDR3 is TGTGCTAGTGCCCCTTTAGACGGCAAGCAGTACTTC. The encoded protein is CASAPLDGKQYF.

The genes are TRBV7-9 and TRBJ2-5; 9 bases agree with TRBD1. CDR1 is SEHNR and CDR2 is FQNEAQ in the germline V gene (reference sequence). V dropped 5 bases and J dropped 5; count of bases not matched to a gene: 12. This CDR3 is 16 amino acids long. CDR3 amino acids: CASSRRNRGRRETQYF. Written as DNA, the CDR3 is TGTGCCAGCAGCCGACGCAACAGGGGGCGCAGGGAGACCCAGTACTTC.

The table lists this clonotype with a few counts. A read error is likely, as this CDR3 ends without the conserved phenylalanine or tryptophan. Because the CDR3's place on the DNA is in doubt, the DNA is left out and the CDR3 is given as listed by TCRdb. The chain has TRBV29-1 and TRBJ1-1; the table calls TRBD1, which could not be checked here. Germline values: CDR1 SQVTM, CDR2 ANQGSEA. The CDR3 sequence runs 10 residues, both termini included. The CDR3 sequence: CSVDLGQGAL.

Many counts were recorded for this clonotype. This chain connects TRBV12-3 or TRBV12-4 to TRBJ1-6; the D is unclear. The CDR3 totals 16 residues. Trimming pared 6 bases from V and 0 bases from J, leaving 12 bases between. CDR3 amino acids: CASRDRLSSYNSPLHF. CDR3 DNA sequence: TGTGCCAGCAGGGATAGACTTAGCTCCTATAATTCACCCCTCCACTTT.

This CDR3 is CASSRPTIAGVLGYLFF. The CDR3 bases are TGTGCCAGCAGCCGTCCCACTATAGCGGGAGTTTTAGGTTATCTGTTCTTC. The chain combines TRBV7-9 with TRBJ2-1; 9 bases map to TRBD2. Germline loops: CDR1 SEHNR, CDR2 FQNEAQ (reference sequence). The CDR3 runs 17 residues. V lost 5 bases to trimming and J lost 15 bases; unmatched junction nucleotides: 23.

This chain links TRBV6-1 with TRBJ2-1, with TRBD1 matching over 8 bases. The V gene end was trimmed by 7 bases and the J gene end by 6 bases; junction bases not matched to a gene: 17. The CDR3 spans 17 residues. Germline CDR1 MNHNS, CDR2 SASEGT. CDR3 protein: CASIGNPDRVSINEQFF. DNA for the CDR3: TGTGCCAGCATTGGGAACCCGGACAGGGTCTCCATCAATGAGCAGTTCTTC.

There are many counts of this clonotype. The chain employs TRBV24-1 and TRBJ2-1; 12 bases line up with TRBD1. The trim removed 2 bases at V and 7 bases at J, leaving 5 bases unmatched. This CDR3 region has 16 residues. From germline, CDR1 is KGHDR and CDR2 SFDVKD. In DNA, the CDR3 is TGTGCCACCAGTGATTCGGGACAGGGGGCGAGGAATGAGCAGTTCTTC. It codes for CATSDSGQGARNEQFF.

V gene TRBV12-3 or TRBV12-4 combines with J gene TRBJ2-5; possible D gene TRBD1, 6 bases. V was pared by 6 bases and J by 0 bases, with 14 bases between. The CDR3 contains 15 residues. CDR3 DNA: TGTGCCAGCAGCCCGACAGGCCCAAACCAAGAGACCCAGTACTTC. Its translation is CASSPTGPNQETQYF.

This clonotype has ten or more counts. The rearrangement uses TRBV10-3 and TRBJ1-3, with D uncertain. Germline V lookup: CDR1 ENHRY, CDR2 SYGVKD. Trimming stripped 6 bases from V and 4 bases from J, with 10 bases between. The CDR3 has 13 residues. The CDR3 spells CAIRRTVGNTIYF. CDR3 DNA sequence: TGTGCCATCAGGCGGACGGTCGGAAACACCATATATTTT.

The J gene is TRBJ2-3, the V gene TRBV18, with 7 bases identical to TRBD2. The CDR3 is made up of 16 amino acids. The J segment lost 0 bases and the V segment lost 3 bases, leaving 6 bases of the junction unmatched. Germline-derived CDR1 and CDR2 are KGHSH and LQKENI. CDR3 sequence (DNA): TGTGCCAGCTCACCCCGAGAGCGGGACAGCACAGATACGCAGTATTTT. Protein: CASSPRERDSTDTQYF.

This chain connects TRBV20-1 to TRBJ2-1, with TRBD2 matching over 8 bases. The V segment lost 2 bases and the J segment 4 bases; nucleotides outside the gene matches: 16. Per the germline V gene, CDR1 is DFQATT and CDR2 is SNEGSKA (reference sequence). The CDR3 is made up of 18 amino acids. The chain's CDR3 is CSARSLADPPRGYNEQFF. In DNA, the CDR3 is TGCAGTGCTAGATCACTAGCGGACCCCCCTAGAGGATACAATGAGCAGTTCTTC.

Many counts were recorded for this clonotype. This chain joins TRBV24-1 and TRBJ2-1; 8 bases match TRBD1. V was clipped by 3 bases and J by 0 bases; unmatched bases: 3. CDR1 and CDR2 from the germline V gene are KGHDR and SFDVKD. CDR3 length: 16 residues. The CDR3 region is CATSDRTGLSYNEQFF. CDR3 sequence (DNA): TGTGCCACCAGTGATCGGACAGGGCTCTCCTACAATGAGCAGTTCTTC.